The text below deals with one TCR beta chain. Each CDR3 protein is one row after TCRdb ran MiXCR on the 5' RACE reads. The data show 85,000 to 130,000 distinct CDR3 sequences, approximately 10% seen once. Trimming removed 1 base from V and 7 bases from J, with 11 bases in between. Germline V lookup: CDR1 DFQATT, CDR2 SNEGSKA (reference sequence). The CDR3 covers 13 residues. The data were taken from a study of T-cell memory formation after mild COVID-19. The source of this sequence is a man between 18 and 29 years old who had mild COVID-19 (a few samples of this study predate the infection). Cell type and time point are not known. Sequenced input: PBMCs or a T cell subset sorted from them (not recorded which). This chain connects TRBV20-1 to TRBJ2-1, with D perhaps matching TRBD1 or TRBD2 (5 bases each). Here the CDR3 DNA reads TGCAGTGCTAGAGCGGGGCCAAGGAATGAGCAGTTCTTC. Protein: CSARAGPRNEQFF.